This T cell receptor (beta chain) derives from a study of tumor-infiltrating lymphocytes in localized non-small cell lung cancer. Sequencing was performed with immunoSEQ multiplex PCR; in TCRdb, only in-frame clones are kept and a portion is missing. Here the sample spans 10,000 to 12,000 clones, roughly 60% being singletons. This CDR3 is built from 14 residues. Germline loops: CDR1 SGHRS, CDR2 YFSETQ. Losses at the gene ends were 2 bases for V and 7 bases for J; bases not matched to a gene: 5. The sequencing sample was made of lung tumor tissue. This TCR derives from a human donor with non-small cell lung cancer. The gene calls are TRBV5-1 and TRBJ1-4; 7 bases fit TRBD1. CDR3 nucleotide sequence: TGCGCCAGCAGCTTACGGCAGGGGGGTGAAAAACTGTTTTTT. Its translation: CASSLRQGGEKLFF.